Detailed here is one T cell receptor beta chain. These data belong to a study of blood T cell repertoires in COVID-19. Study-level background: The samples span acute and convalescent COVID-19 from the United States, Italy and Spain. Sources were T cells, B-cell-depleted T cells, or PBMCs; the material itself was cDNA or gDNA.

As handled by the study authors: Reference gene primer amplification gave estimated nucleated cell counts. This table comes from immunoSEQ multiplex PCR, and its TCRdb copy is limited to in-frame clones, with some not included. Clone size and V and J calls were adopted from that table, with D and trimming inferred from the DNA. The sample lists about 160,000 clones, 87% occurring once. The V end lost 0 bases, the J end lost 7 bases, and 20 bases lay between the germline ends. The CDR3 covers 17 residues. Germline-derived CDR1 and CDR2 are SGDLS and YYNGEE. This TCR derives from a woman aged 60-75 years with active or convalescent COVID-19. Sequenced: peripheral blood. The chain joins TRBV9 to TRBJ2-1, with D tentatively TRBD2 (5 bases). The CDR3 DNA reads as TGTGCCAGCAGCGTAGCCCTGGCGGGCGCTATCGCGAATGAGCAGTTCTTC. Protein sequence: CASSVALAGAIANEQFF. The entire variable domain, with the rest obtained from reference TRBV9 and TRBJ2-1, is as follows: DSGVTQTPKHLITATGQRVTLRCSPRSGDLSVYWYQQSLDQGLQFLIQYYNGEERAKGNILERFSAQQFPDLHSELNLSSLELGDSALYFCASSVALAGAIANEQFFGPGTRLTVL.